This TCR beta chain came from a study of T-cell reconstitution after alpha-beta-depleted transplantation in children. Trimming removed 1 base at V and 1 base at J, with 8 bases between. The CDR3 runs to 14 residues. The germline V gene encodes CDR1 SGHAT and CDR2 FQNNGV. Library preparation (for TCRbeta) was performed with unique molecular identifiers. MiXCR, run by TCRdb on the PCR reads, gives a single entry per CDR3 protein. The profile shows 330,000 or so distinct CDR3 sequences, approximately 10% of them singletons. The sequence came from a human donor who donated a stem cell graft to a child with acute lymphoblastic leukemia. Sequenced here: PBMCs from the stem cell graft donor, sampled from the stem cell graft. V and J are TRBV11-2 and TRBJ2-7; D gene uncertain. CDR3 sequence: CASSLVKGSYEQYF. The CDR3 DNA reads TGTGCCAGCAGCTTAGTTAAGGGTTCCTACGAGCAGTACTTC.